Listed below are T cell receptor beta chains from one sample, sequenced in a study of shared clonotypes between healthy human individuals. Sequenced by immunoSEQ multiplex PCR; TCRdb stores in-frame clones only, minus some. The sample shows some 200,000 clones, just over 65% of them seen only once. The sequencing input was memory CD4+ T cells sorted from blood. These receptors were collected from a man younger than 40 in good health. Each CDR3 is given with its conserved first and last residue. A D gene is named only where the DNA matches it firmly. The size field is filled for only some rows; it gives once, few, many or a size class.

D gene	clone size	V gene	J gene	CDR3 protein	CDR3 DNA
NA	NA	TRBV28	TRBJ2-3	CASSTTRGSTDTQYF	TGTGCCAGCAGTACGACTAGGGGTAGCACAGATACGCAGTATTTT
TRBD1	NA	TRBV7-6	TRBJ2-3	CASSPIPNRGASTDTQYF	TGTGCCAGCAGCCCAATACCTAACAGGGGTGCTAGCACAGATACGCAGTATTTT
NA	NA	TRBV10-3	TRBJ1-5	CAISDVRHIAGNQPQHF	TGTGCCATCAGTGATGTGAGACACATAGCGGGCAATCAGCCCCAGCATTTT
NA	NA	TRBV29-1	TRBJ1-2	CSVDSFAGSNYGYTF	TGCAGCGTTGATTCTTTTGCAGGCTCGAACTATGGCTACACCTTC
TRBD2	NA	TRBV27	TRBJ2-1	CASSLAGSGHQFDEQFF	TGTGCCAGCAGTTTAGCGGGTAGCGGGCACCAATTCGATGAGCAGTTCTTC
TRBD2	NA	TRBV2	TRBJ2-3	CASNEREGPDTQYF	TGTGCCAGCAATGAGCGGGAGGGCCCAGATACGCAGTATTTT
TRBD2	NA	TRBV5-1	TRBJ2-1	CASSSWGGNEQFF	TGCGCCAGCAGCTCTTGGGGGGGCAATGAGCAGTTCTTC
NA	many	TRBV7-7	TRBJ2-1	CASSLGGVFDEQFF	TGTGCCAGCAGCTTAGGAGGTGTGTTCGATGAGCAGTTCTTC
NA	few	TRBV6-1	TRBJ2-3	CASSLPTDTQYF	TGTGCCAGCAGCCTCCCCACAGATACGCAGTATTTT
TRBD2	few	TRBV6-5	TRBJ2-1	CASSYSGGSGNEQFF	TGTGCCAGCAGTTACTCGGGGGGGTCGGGCAATGAGCAGTTCTTC
NA	NA	TRBV5-1	TRBJ2-5	CASSLGKGSQETQYF	TGCGCCAGCAGCTTGGGGAAAGGGAGTCAAGAGACCCAGTACTTC
NA	NA	TRBV10-3	TRBJ2-6	CAISEGPSGANVLTF	TGTGCCATCAGTGAAGGACCGTCTGGGGCCAACGTCCTGACTTTC
NA	few	TRBV14	TRBJ1-2	CASSQELGAAYGYTF	TGTGCCAGCAGCCAAGAACTGGGGGCGGCCTATGGCTACACCTTC
TRBD2	NA	TRBV5-1	TRBJ2-3	CASSPPGGMMGSTDTQYF	TGCGCCAGCAGCCCCCCGGGAGGGATGATGGGTAGCACAGATACGCAGTATTTT